This TCR beta chain comes out of a study of radiotherapy plus CTLA-4 blockade in lung cancer. Generated by immunoSEQ multiplex PCR, the TCRdb table keeps only in-frame clones and is missing some. The repertoire holds tens of thousands of clones, with 84% as singletons. The CDR3 sequence is 15 residues long. With 2 bases removed from V and 7 bases from J, the gap between germline ends came to 16 bases. The germline CDR1 and CDR2 sequences are SGHTS and YDEGEE. This clone has a single count. The chain couples TRBV5-8 to TRBJ2-1; perhaps TRBD1 as D (6 bases). Sequencing used peripheral blood, obtained from a patient treated with radiotherapy plus ipilimumab. The receptor was isolated from a human donor with non-small cell lung cancer whose response to radiotherapy plus ipilimumab could not be evaluated. The CDR3 is CASSFPGAVLNEQFF. The CDR3 region has the DNA TGTGCCAGCAGCTTTCCAGGGGCAGTGTTAAATGAGCAGTTCTTC. The full variable domain, with the rest looked up from reference TRBV5-8 and TRBJ2-1, is EAGVTQSPTHLIKTRGQQATLRCSPISGHTSVYWYQQALGLGLQFLLWYDEGEERNRGNFPPRFSGRQFPNYSSELNVNALELEDSALYLCASSFPGAVLNEQFFGPGTRLTVL.